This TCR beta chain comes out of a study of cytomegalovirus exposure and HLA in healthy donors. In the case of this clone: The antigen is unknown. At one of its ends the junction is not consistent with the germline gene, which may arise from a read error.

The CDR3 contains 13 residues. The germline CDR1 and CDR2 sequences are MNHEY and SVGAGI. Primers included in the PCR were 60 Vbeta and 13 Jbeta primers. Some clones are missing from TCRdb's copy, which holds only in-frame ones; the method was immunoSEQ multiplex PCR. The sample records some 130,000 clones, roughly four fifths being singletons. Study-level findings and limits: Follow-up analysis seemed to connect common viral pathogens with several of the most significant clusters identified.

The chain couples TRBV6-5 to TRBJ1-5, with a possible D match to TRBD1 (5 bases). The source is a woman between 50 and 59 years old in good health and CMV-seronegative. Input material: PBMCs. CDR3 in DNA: TGTGCCACCGCGAGGTGGGAGGAGGGGCCCCAGAATTTT. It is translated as CATARWEEGPQNF.